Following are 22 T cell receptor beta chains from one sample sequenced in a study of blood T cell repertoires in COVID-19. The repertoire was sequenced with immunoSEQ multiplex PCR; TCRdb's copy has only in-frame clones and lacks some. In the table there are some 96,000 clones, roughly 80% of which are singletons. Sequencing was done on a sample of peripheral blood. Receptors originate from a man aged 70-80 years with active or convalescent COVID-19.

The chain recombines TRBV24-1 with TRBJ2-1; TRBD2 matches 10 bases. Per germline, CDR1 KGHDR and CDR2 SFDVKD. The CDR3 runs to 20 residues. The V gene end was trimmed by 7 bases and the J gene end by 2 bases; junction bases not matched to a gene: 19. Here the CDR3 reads CATSMSGSGRAGSTYNEQFF. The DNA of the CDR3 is TGTGCCACCAGCATGTCGGGGAGCGGGAGGGCCGGAAGCACCTACAATGAGCAGTTCTTC.

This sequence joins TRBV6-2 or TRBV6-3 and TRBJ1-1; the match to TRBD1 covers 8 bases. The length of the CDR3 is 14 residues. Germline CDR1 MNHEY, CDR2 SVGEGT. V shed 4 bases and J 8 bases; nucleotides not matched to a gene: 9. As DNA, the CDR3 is TGTGCCAGCAGTTCCCCAGGGGGCTTTAGGGAAGCTTTCTTT. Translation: CASSSPGGFREAFF.

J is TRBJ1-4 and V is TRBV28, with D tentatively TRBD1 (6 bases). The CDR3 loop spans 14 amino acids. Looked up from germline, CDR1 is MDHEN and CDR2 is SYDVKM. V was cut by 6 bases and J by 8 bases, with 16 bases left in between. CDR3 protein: CASSLWRGPEKLFF. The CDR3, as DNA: TGTGCCAGCAGCCTCTGGCGGGGGCCCGAAAAACTGTTTTTT.

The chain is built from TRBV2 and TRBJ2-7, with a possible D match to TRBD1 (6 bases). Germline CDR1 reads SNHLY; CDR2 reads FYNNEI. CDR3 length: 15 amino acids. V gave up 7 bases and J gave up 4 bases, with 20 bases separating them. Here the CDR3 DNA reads TGTGCCAGCACGTTGTCAGGACAGACAAATTACGAGCAGTACTTC. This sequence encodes CASTLSGQTNYEQYF.

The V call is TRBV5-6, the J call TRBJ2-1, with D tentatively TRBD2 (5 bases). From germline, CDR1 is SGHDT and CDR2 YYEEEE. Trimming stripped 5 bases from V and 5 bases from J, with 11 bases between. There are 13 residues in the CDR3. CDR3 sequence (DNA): TGTGCCAGCAGTCGCGGACTCGACAATGAGCAGTTCTTC. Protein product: CASSRGLDNEQFF.

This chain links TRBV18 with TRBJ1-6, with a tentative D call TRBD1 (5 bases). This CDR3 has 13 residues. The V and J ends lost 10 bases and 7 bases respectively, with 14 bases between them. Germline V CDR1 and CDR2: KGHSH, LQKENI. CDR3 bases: TGTGCCACCGCCGGGACTCCCAATTCACCCCTCCACTTT. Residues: CATAGTPNSPLHF.

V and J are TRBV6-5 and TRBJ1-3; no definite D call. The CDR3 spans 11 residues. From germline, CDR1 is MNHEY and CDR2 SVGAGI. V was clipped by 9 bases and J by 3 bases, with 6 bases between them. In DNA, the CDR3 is TGTGCCAGTATCCGTGGAAACACCATATATTTT. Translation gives CASIRGNTIYF.

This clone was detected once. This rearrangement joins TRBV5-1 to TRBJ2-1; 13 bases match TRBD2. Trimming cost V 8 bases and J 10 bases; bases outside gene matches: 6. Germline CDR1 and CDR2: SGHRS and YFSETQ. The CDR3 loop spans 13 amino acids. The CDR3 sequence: CASGLAGVEEQFF. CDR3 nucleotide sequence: TGCGCCAGTGGACTAGCGGGGGTAGAAGAGCAGTTCTTC.

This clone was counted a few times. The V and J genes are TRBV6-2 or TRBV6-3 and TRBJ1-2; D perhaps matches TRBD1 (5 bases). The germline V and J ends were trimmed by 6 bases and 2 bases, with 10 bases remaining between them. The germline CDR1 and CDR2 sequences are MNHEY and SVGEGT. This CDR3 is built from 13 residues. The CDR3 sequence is CASSLDRNYGYTF. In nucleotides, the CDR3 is TGTGCCAGCAGCCTCGACAGAAACTATGGCTACACCTTC.

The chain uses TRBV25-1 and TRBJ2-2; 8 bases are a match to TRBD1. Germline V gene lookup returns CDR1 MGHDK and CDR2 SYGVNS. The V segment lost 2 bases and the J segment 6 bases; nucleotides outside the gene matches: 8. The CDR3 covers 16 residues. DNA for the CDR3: TGTGCCAGCAGTGAAAGTCAGGGGGCCGGCGCCGGGGAGCTGTTTTTT. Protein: CASSESQGAGAGELFF.

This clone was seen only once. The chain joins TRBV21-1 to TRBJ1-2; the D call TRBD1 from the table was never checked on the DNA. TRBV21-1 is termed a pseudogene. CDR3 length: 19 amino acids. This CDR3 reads CASSTRTDRDLTANYGYTF. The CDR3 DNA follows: TGTGCCAGCAGCACCCGGACCGACAGGGACCTTACAGCTAACTATGGCTACACCTTC.

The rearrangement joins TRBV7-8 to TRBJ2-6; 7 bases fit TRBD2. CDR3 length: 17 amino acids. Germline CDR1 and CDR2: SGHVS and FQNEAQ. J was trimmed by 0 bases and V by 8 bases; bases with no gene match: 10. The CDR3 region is CASYRRGGFSGANVLTF. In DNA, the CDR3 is TGTGCCAGCTATAGAAGGGGAGGGTTCTCTGGGGCCAACGTCCTGACTTTC.

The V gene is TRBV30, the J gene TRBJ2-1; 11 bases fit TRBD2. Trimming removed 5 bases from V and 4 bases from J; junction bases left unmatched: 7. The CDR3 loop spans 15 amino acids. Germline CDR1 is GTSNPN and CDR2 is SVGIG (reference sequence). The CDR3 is CAWDGTSGPYNEQFF. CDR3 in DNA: TGTGCCTGGGACGGGACTAGCGGACCGTACAATGAGCAGTTCTTC.

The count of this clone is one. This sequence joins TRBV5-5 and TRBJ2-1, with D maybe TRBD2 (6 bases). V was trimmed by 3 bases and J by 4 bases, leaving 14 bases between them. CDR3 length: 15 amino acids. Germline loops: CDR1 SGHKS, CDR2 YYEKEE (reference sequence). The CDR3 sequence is CASSSIAVIYNEQFF. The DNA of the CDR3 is TGTGCCAGCAGCTCAATAGCGGTAATTTACAATGAGCAGTTCTTC.

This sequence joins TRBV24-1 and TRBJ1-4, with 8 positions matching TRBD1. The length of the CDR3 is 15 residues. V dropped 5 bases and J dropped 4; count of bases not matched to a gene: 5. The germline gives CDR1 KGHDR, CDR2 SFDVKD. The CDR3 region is CATSASGGYNEKLFF. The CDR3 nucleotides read TGTGCCACCAGTGCCTCAGGGGGCTATAATGAAAAACTGTTTTTT.

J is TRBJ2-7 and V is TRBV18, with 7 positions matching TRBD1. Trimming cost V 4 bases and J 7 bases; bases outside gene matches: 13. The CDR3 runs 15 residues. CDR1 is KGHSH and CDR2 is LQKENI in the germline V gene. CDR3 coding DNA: TGTGCCAGCTCACTCCGAGACAGGGTCGGCAGGGAGCAGTACTTC. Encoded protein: CASSLRDRVGREQYF.

CDR3 DNA: TGTGCCAGCAGCGGGGGGGCAGGGAGGCAGCCCCAGCATTTT. It yields the protein CASSGGAGRQPQHF. The rearrangement links TRBV2 to TRBJ1-5; D might be TRBD1 (6 bases). The germline CDR1 and CDR2 sequences are SNHLY and FYNNEI. CDR3 length: 14 residues. V was cut by 6 bases and J by 7 bases, with 16 bases left in between.

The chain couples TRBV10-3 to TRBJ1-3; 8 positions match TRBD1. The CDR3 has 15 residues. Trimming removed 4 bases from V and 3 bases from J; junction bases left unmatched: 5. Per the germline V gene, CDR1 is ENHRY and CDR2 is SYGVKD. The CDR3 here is CAISVPGGLGNTIYF. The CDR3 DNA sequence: TGTGCCATCAGTGTACCAGGGGGCCTTGGAAACACCATATATTTT.

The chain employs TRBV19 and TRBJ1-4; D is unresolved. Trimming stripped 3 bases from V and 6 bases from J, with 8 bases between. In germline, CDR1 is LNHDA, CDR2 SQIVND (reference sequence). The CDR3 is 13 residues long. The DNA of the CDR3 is TGTGCCAGTAGTATTGAGGTCGATGAAAAACTGTTTTTT. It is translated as CASSIEVDEKLFF. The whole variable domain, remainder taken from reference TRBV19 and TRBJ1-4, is DGGITQSPKYLFRKEGQNVTLSCEQNLNHDAMYWYRQDPGQGLRLIYYSQIVNDFQKGDIAEGYSVSREKKESFPLTVTSAQKNPTAFYLCASSIEVDEKLFFGSGTQLSVL.

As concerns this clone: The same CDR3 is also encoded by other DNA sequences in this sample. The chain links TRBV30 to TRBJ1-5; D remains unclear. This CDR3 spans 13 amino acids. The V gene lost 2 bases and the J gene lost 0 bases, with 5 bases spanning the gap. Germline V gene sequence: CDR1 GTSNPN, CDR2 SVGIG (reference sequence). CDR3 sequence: CAWSRDSNQPQHF. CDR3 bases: TGTGCCTGGAGTCGAGATAGCAATCAGCCCCAGCATTTT.

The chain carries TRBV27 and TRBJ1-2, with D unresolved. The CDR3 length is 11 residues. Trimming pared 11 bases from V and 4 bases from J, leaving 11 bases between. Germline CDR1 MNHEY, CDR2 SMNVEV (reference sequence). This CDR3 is CARGNPYGYTF. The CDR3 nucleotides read TGTGCCCGAGGAAACCCCTATGGCTACACCTTC.

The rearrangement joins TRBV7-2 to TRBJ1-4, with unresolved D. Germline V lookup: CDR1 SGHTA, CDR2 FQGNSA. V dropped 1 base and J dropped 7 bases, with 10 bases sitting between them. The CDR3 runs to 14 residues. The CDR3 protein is CASSLGGGGEKLFF. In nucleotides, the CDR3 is TGTGCCAGCAGCTTAGGGGGAGGAGGTGAAAAACTGTTTTTT.